The sample holds many counts of the clone carrying this T cell receptor (beta chain). Germline V gives CDR1 DFQATT, CDR2 SNEGSKA (reference sequence). V lost 3 bases, J lost 4 bases, and 15 bases lay in between. The CDR3 length is 14 residues. This record comes from a study of T-cell reconstitution after alpha-beta-depleted transplantation in children. Construction of the TCRbeta library involved unique molecular identifiers. TCRdb fed the PCR reads into MiXCR, producing one record per CDR3 protein. In the table there are more than 250,000 distinct CDR3 sequences, 9.9% of which are singletons. The sequencing used PBMCs from the stem cell graft donor, collected from the stem cell graft. The source of this sequence is a human donor who donated a stem cell graft to a child with SCID. The chain carries TRBV20-1 and TRBJ1-1; D is ambiguous. This CDR3 reads CSASGGPEGTEAFF. The CDR3 DNA is TGCAGTGCTAGCGGAGGCCCGGAGGGCACTGAAGCTTTCTTT.